Listed below are T cell receptor beta chains from one sample, sequenced in a study of T cell responses to AZD1222 COVID-19 vaccine. Sequencing used immunoSEQ multiplex PCR; TCRdb keeps in-frame clones, though not all of them. Altogether 150,000 or so clones are present, 90% to 95% being singletons, with the ten largest covering 1.5% to 2%. Sample: peripheral blood, taken on day 0 of AZD1222 vaccination. The receptors come from an adult in good health. Both conserved end residues are part of each CDR3. The D gene is left open where the match is weak.

J gene | D gene | V gene | CDR3 protein
TRBJ1-2 | - | TRBV19 | CASSITSVSGGYTF
TRBJ2-7 | - | TRBV10-3 | CAISVPSGDEQYF
TRBJ1-4 | - | TRBV5-1 | CASTYDQGEFEKLFF
TRBJ2-3 | - | TRBV14 | CASSQRLWTRSTDTQYF
TRBJ1-1 | TRBD1 | TRBV4-1 | CASSQVQGAESMNTEAFF
TRBJ2-3 | - | TRBV6-5 | CASSYRGGDSTDTQYF
TRBJ2-1 | TRBD2 | TRBV7-9 | CASSLGGGSEQFF
TRBJ2-4 | TRBD1 | TRBV7-8 | CASSSNTGDGIQYF
TRBJ2-7 | - | TRBV5-1 | CASSLQGYEQYF
TRBJ1-1 | - | TRBV13 | CASSFQGRTEAFF
TRBJ1-1 | TRBD1 | TRBV27 | CASSQFRTGRLGNTEAFF
TRBJ2-1 | TRBD2 | TRBV7-2 | CASSPTSAEQFF
TRBJ2-7 | TRBD1 | TRBV13 | CASSSTGGSYEQYF
TRBJ2-7 | TRBD1 | TRBV7-9 | CASSDQTGTYEQYF
TRBJ2-1 | TRBD2 | TRBV24-1 | CATSDSGTSGSFWNEQFF
TRBJ2-7 | TRBD1 | TRBV27 | CASSLIVTGNSYEQYF
TRBJ2-7 | - | TRBV29-1 | CSVLGQPSEQYF
TRBJ1-5 | TRBD1 | TRBV19 | CASSVTGGNQPQHF
TRBJ2-2 | TRBD1 | TRBV6-5 | CASKGQGRTGELFF
TRBJ2-6 | - | TRBV10-3 | CAISWTVSGANVLTF
TRBJ2-5 | - | TRBV4-1 | CASSQEVGAGGLETQYF
TRBJ1-1 | - | TRBV11-2 | CASSFSGPLNTEAFF
TRBJ1-1 | - | TRBV7-2 | CASSLVWAPNTEAFF
TRBJ1-4 | - | TRBV19 | CASSMSTVREKLFF
TRBJ2-3 | - | TRBV9 | CASSAGLVNTDTQYF
TRBJ1-1 | TRBD1 | TRBV6-1 | CASREGGTVRAEAFF
TRBJ2-7 | TRBD1 | TRBV19 | CASTTGTGIYEQYF
TRBJ1-1 | - | TRBV6-2/TRBV6-3 | CASSYGQGFMNTEAFF
TRBJ2-7 | - | TRBV7-2 | CASSSKGPNSYEQYF
TRBJ2-1 | TRBD2 | TRBV11-2 | CASSHGSGGLGNEQFF
TRBJ1-2 | - | TRBV5-8 | CASSLSSYNYGYTF
TRBJ2-7 | - | TRBV6-6 | CASSYYLSTYEQYF
TRBJ1-1 | TRBD1 | TRBV19 | CASSPYSGTGLGPLNMNTEAFF
TRBJ2-6 | TRBD1 | TRBV4-3 | CASSPKDRGNPGANVLTF
TRBJ2-1 | - | TRBV6-2/TRBV6-3 | CASSYMEEGGEQFF
TRBJ2-7 | - | TRBV19 | CASSITASSYEQYF
TRBJ2-7 | - | TRBV12-3/TRBV12-4 | CASSTRTGTEQYF
TRBJ1-1 | - | TRBV6-2/TRBV6-3 | CASSYTWQGRPSNTEAFF
TRBJ2-7 | - | TRBV7-2 | CASSPGTGYEQYF
TRBJ1-5 | - | TRBV7-2 | CASSLVGGGEFQPQHF
TRBJ1-3 | TRBD1 | TRBV3-1/TRBV3-2 | CASSQATGAGNTIYF
TRBJ1-1 | - | TRBV19 | CASSILGGMAEAFF
TRBJ1-2 | TRBD1 | TRBV18 | CASSPTGDGGYTF
TRBJ2-1 | TRBD2 | TRBV28 | CASSRNPLTSGGDEQFF
TRBJ1-3 | - | TRBV29-1 | CSVVGKAADTIYF
TRBJ2-2 | TRBD1 | TRBV9 | CASSVGIRGQNTGELFF
TRBJ1-5 | - | TRBV28 | CASSLYAQGISNQPQHF
TRBJ1-2 | - | TRBV19 | CATMDGNYGYTF
TRBJ1-1 | - | TRBV7-2 | CASSHWALENTEAFF
TRBJ1-1 | - | TRBV7-9 | CASTSWDQGRNTEAFF
TRBJ1-2 | TRBD1 | TRBV28 | CASSRTGGHGYTF
TRBJ2-7 | - | TRBV7-6 | CASSFIGSYEQYF
TRBJ2-7 | - | TRBV20-1 | CRRQGVWEQYF